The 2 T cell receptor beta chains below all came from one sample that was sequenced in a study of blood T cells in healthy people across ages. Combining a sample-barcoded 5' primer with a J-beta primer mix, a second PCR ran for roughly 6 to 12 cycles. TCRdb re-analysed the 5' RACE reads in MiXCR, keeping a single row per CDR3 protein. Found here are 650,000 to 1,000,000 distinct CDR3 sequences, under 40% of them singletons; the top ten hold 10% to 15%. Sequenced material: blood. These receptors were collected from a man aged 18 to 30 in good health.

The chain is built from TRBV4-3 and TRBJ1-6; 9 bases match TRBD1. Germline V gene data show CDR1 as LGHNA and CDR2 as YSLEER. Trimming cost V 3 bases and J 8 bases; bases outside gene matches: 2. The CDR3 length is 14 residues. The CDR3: CASSQRDRDSPLHF. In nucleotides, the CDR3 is TGCGCCAGCAGCCAGCGGGACAGGGATTCACCCCTCCACTTT.

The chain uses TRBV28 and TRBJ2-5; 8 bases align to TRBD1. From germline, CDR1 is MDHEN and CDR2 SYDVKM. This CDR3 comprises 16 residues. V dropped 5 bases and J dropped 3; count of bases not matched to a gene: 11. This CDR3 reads CASSPRFRTGKETQYF. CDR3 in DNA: TGTGCCAGCAGTCCCCGCTTCCGGACAGGGAAAGAGACCCAGTACTTC.